Below, one TCR beta chain is given with its context. Authors' analysis steps: Using reference gene primer amplification, nucleated cell counts were estimated. Assay: immunoSEQ multiplex PCR; the TCRdb copy retains only in-frame clones and omits some. The V and J calls and the clone size are those of that table, but D and trimming were determined from the DNA. The profile shows a few hundred thousand clones, about 80% of them singletons. This CDR3 spans 14 amino acids. The germline V and J ends were trimmed by 2 bases and 2 bases, with 9 bases remaining between them. CDR1 WNHNN and CDR2 SYGVQD come from the germline V gene (reference sequence). The data derive from a study of blood T cell repertoires in COVID-19. In the study overall: Acute and convalescent COVID-19 specimens originated in the United States, Italy and Spain. PBMCs, B-cell-depleted T cells, or T cells provided the cDNA or gDNA that made up the material.

The chain links TRBV10-1 to TRBJ1-1, with D perhaps matching TRBD1 (5 bases). The specimen was peripheral blood. The clonotype was recovered from a woman of 80 years or more with acute or convalescent COVID-19. CDR3 amino acids: CASSEGRANTEAFF. The CDR3 region has the DNA TGCGCCAGCAGTGAGGGCAGGGCCAACACTGAAGCTTTCTTT.